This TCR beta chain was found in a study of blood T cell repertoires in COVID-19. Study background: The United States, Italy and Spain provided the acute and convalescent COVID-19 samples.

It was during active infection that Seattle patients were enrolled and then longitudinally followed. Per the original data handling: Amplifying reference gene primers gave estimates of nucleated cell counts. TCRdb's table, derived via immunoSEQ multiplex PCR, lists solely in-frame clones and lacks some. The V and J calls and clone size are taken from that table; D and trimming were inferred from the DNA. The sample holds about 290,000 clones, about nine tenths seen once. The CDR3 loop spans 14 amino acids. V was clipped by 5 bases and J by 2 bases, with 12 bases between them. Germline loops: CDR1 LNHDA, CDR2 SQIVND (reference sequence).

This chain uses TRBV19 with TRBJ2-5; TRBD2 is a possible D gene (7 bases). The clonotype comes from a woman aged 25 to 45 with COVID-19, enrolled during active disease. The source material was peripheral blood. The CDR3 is CASSFGGAQETQYF. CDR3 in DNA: TGTGCCAGTAGTTTTGGGGGGGCTCAAGAGACCCAGTACTTC.